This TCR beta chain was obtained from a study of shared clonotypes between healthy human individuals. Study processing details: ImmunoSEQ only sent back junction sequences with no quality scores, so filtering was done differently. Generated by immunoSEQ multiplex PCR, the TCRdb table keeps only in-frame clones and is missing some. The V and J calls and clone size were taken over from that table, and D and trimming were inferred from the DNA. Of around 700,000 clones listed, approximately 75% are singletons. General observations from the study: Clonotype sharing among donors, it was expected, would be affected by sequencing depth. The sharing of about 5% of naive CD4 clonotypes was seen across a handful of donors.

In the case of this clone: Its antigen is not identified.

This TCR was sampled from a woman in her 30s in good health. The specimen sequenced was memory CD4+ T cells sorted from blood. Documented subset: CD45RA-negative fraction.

The CDR3 coding sequence is TGTGCCAGCAGCTCCCCTGCACAGGGTGTCGTCGAGCAGTACTTC. Protein sequence: CASSSPAQGVVEQYF. The V call is TRBV7-2, the J call TRBJ2-7; the D gene is possibly TRBD1 (6 bases). The germline CDR1 and CDR2 sequences are SGHTA and FQGNSA. CDR3 length: 15 amino acids. Trimming took 4 bases from V and 6 from J, leaving 19 bases between them.